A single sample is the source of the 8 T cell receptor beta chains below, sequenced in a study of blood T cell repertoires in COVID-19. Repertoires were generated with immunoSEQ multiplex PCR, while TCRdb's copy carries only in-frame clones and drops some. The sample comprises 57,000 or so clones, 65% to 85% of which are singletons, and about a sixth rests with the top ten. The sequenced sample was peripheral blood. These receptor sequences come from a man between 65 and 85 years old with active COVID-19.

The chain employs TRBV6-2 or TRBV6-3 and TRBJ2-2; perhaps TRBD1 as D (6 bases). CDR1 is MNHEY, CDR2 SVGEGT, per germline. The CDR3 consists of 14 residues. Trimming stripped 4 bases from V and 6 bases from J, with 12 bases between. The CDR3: CASSSPPGAGELFF. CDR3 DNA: TGTGCCAGCAGTTCGCCCCCAGGGGCCGGGGAGCTGTTTTTT.

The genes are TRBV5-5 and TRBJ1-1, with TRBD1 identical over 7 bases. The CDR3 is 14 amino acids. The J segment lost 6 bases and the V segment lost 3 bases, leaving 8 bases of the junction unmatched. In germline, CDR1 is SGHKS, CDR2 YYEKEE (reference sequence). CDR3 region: CASSSRQGIPEAFF. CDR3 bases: TGTGCCAGCAGCTCCAGACAGGGTATACCTGAAGCTTTCTTT.

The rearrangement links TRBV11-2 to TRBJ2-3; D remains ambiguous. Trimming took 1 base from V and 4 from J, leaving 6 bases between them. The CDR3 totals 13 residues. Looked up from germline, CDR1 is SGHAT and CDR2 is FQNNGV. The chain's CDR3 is CASSLAVSDTQYF. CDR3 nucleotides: TGTGCCAGCAGCTTAGCTGTGTCAGATACGCAGTATTTT.

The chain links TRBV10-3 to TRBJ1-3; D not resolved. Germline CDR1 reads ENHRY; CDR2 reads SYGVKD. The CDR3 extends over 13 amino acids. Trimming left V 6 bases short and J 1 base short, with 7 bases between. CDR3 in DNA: TGTGCCATCAGGGGGAGTTCTGGAAACACCATATATTTT. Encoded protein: CAIRGSSGNTIYF.

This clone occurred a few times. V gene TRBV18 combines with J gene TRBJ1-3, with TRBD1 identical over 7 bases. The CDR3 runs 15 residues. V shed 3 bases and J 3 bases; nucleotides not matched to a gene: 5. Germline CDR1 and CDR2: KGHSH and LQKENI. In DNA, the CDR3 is TGTGCCAGCTCACCGTTCGACAGGGTTGGAAACACCATATATTTT. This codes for CASSPFDRVGNTIYF. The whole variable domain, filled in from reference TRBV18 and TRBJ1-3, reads NAGVMQNPRHLVRRRGQEARLRCSPMKGHSHVYWYRQLPEEGLKFMVYLQKENIIDESGMPKERFSAEFPKEGPSILRIQQVVRGDSAAYFCASSPFDRVGNTIYFGEGSWLTVV.

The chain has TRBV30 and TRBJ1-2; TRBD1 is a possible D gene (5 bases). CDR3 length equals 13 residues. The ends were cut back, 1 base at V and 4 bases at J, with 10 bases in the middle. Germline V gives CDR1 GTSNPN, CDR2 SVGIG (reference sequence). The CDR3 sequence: CAWSAPRVYGYTF. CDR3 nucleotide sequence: TGTGCCTGGAGTGCCCCCAGGGTCTATGGCTACACCTTC.

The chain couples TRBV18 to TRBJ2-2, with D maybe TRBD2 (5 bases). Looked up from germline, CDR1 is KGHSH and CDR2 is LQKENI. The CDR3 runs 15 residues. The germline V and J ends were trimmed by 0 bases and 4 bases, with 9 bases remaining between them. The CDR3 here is CASSPPRDATGELFF. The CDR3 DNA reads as TGTGCCAGCTCACCACCCCGGGATGCCACCGGGGAGCTGTTTTTT.

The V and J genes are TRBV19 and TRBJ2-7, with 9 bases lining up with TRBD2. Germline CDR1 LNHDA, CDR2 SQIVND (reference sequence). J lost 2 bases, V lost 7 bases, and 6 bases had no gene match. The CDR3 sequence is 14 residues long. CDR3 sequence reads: CASKSSGATYEQYF. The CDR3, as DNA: TGTGCCAGTAAGTCTAGCGGGGCCACCTACGAGCAGTACTTC.